This T cell receptor (beta chain) was sequenced in a study of shared clonotypes between healthy human individuals. The protocol was immunoSEQ multiplex PCR, while the TCRdb copy is restricted to in-frame clones and leaves out a portion. This sample has hundreds of thousands of clones; roughly 72% occur once, and the top ten carry 1.5% to 2%. Germline lookup yields CDR1 DFQATT and CDR2 SNEGSKA (reference sequence). The CDR3 is 11 amino acids. This clone has only a few counts. Different DNA sequences within this sample yield the same CDR3. The source is a woman in her 30s in good health. Sequenced material: memory CD4+ T cells sorted from blood. Specified subset: CD45RA-negative fraction. The gene calls are TRBV20-1 and TRBJ2-5; D gene ambiguous. The assigned J gene may be wrong: the sequence end matches TRBJ2-7 better. CDR3 nucleotide sequence: TGCAGTGCTTCGGGCCACTACGAGCAGTACTTC. Amino acids: CSASGHYEQYF.